The T cell receptor (beta chain) under discussion was sequenced for a study of T cell changes during pregnancy in multiple sclerosis (dated by TCRdb to between 2017 and 2020). For context, the study as a whole: The study examined how the T cell repertoire changed over the course of pregnancy in women with multiple sclerosis.

This clone is a singleton in its sample. Its specific antigen is unknown. Qualities for individual bases were not recorded, and no much larger clone is one base off. The CDR3 runs 16 amino acids, cysteine and phenylalanine included. The entry retains the CDR3 DNA only, 48 bases that are in frame from base 1. From a lookup of the germline V gene, CDR1 and CDR2 are SGHVS and FNYEAQ. Germline trimming: 3 bases from V, 6 bases from J; junction bases outside gene matches: 8. The library was prepared using the immunoSEQ multiplex PCR assay. TCRdb provides this immuneACCESS table in a form limited to in-frame rearrangements. Some clones are lacking; in checked studies, under half of them reflect an unresolved V gene, and why the rest are absent is not known. In all, the sample holds over 60,000 clones, and 91% of those were seen once. 0.55% to 0.85% of the sample goes to the ten largest clones.

The receptor chain draws on TRBV7-6 and TRBJ2-1; 10 bases in the junction line up with TRBD2. This material consisted of peripheral blood, taken in the third trimester of pregnancy. This clonotype originated in a female donor in good health, enrolled as a control in a pregnancy study. CDR3 protein: CASSFALAGAGNEQFF. The nucleotide sequence is given as TGTGCCAGCAGCTTTGCCCTAGCGGGGGCGGGCAATGAGCAGTTCTTC.